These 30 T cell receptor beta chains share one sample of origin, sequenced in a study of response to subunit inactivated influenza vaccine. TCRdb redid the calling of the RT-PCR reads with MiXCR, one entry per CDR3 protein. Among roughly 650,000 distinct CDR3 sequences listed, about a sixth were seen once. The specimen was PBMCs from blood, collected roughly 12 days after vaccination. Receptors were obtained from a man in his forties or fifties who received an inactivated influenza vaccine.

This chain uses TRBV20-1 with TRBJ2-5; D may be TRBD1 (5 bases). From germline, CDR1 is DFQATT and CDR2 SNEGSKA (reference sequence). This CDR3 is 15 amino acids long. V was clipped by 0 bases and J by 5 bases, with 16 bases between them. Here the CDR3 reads CSARDVTQAVETQYF. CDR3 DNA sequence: TGCAGTGCTAGAGACGTGACACAGGCGGTGGAGACCCAGTACTTC.

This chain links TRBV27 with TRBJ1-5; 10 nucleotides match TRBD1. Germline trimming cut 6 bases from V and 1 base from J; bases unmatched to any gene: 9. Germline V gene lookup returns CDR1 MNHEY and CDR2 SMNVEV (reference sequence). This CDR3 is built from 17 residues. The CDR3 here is CASSRQGALGSNQPQHF. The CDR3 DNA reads TGTGCCAGCAGCCGACAGGGGGCTCTCGGGAGCAATCAGCCCCAGCATTTT.

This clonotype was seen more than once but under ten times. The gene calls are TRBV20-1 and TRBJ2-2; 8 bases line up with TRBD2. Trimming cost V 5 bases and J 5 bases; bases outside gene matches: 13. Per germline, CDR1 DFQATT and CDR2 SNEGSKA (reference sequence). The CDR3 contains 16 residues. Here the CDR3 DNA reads TGCAGTGCTGGCTCGCCGAGCGGGAGTCGAACCGGGGAGCTGTTTTTT. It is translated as CSAGSPSGSRTGELFF.

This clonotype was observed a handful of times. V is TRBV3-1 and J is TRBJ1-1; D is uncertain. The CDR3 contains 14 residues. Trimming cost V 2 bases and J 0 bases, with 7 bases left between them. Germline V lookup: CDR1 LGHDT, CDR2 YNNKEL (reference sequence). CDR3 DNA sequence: TGTGCCAGCAGCCAAACCCGAATGAACACTGAAGCTTTCTTT. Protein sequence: CASSQTRMNTEAFF.

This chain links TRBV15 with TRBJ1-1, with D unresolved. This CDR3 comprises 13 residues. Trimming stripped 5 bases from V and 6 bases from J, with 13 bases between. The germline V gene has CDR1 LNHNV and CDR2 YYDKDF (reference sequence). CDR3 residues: CATSPERGSEAFF. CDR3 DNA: TGTGCCACCAGCCCCGAGCGAGGGTCTGAAGCTTTCTTT.

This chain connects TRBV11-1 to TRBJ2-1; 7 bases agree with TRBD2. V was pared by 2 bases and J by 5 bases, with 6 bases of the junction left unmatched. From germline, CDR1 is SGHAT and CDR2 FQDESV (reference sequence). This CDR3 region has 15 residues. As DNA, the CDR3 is TGTGCCAGCAGCTTATGGGCTAGCGGACACAATGAGCAGTTCTTC. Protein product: CASSLWASGHNEQFF. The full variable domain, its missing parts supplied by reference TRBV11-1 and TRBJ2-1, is EAEVAQSPRYKITEKSQAVAFWCDPISGHATLYWYRQILGQGPELLVQFQDESVVDDSQLPKDRFSAERLKGVDSTLKIQPAELGDSAMYLCASSLWASGHNEQFFGPGTRLTVL.

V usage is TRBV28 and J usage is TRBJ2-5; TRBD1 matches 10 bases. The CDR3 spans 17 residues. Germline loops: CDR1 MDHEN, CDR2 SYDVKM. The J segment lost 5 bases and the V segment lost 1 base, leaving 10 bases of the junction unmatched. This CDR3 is CASSLYPQTGGGETQYF. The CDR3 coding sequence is TGTGCCAGCAGTTTATACCCTCAGACAGGGGGCGGTGAGACCCAGTACTTC.

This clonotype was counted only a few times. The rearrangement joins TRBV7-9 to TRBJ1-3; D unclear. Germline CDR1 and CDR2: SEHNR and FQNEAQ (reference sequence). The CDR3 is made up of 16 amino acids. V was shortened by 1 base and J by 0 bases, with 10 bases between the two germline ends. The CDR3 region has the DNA TGTGCCAGCAGCTTAGATTCCCCTGGCTCTGGAAACACCATATATTTT. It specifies CASSLDSPGSGNTIYF.

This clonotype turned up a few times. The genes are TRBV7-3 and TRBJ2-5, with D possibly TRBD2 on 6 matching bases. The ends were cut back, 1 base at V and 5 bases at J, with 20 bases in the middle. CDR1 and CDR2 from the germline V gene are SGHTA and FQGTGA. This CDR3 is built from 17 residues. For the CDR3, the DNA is TGTGCCAGCAGCTTAAGAGGGCTCGGAGGAGGGTTGGAGACCCAGTACTTC. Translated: CASSLRGLGGGLETQYF.

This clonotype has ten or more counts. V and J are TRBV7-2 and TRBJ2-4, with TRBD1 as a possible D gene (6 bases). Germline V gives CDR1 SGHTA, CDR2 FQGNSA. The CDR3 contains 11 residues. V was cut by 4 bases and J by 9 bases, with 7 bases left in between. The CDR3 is CASSSGVIQYF. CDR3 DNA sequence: TGTGCCAGCAGCTCAGGGGTCATTCAGTACTTC.

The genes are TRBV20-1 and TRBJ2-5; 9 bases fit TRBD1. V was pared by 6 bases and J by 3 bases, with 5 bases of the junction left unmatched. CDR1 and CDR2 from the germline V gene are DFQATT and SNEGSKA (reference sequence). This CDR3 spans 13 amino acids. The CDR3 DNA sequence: TGCAGTGCCGTTGGGACAGGGAAAGAGACCCAGTACTTC. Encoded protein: CSAVGTGKETQYF.

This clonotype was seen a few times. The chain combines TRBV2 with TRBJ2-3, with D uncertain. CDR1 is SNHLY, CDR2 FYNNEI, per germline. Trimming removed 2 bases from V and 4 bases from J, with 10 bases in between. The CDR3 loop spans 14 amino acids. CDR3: CASSETIMADTQYF. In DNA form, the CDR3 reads TGTGCCAGCAGTGAAACGATTATGGCAGATACGCAGTATTTT.

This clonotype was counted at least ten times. This CDR3 reads CSARDAQAPGETQYF. The CDR3 region has the DNA TGCAGTGCTAGAGATGCCCAGGCCCCAGGAGAGACCCAGTACTTC. The chain carries TRBV20-1 and TRBJ2-5; D is unclear. V lost 0 bases and J 4 bases, leaving 15 bases between the germline ends. The CDR3 totals 15 residues. Germline V gene lookup returns CDR1 DFQATT and CDR2 SNEGSKA (reference sequence).

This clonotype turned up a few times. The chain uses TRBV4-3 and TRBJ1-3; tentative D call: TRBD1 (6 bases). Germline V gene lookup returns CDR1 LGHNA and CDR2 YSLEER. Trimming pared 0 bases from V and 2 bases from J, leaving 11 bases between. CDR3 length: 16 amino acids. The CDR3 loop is CASSQEAPGAGNTIYF. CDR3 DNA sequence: TGCGCCAGCAGCCAAGAGGCCCCAGGGGCTGGAAACACCATATATTTT.

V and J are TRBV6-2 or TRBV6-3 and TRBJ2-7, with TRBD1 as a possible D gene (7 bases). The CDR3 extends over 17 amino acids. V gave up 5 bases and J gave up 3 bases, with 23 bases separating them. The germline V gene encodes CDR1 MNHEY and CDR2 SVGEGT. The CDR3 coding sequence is TGTGCCAGCAGTAGACGACAGGGAGGTGCCCCAATCTACGAGCAGTACTTC. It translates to CASSRRQGGAPIYEQYF.

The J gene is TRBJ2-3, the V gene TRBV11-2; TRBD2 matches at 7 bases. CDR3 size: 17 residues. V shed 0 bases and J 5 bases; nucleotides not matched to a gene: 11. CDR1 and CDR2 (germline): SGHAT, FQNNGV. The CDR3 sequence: CASSLEGWEGRLDTQYF. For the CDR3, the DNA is TGTGCCAGCAGCTTAGAAGGGTGGGAGGGCCGTCTAGATACGCAGTATTTT.

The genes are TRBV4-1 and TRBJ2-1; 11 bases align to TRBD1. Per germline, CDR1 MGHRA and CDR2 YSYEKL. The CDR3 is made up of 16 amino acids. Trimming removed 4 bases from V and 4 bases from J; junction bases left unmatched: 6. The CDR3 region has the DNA TGCGCCAGCAGCCCAGGGACAGGGGGAGGTTACAATGAGCAGTTCTTC. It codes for CASSPGTGGGYNEQFF.

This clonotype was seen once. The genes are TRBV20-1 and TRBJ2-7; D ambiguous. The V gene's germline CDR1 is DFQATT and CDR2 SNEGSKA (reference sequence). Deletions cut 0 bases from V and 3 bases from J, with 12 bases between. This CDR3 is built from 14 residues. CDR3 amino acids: CSAREGYPGYEQYF. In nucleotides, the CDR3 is TGCAGTGCTAGAGAGGGGTACCCTGGCTACGAGCAGTACTTC.

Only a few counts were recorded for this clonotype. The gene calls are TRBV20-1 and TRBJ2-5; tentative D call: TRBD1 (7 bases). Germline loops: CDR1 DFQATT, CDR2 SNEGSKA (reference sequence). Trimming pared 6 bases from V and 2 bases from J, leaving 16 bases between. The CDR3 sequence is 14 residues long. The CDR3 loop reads CSARGATGQETQYF. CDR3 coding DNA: TGCAGTGCGAGGGGGGCGACAGGGCAAGAGACCCAGTACTTC.

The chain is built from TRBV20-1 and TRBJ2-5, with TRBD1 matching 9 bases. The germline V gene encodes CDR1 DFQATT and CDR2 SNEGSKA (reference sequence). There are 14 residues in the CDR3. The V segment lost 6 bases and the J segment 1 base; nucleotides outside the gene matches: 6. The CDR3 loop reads CSAADRGGQETQYF. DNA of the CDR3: TGCAGTGCGGCAGACAGGGGGGGCCAAGAGACCCAGTACTTC.

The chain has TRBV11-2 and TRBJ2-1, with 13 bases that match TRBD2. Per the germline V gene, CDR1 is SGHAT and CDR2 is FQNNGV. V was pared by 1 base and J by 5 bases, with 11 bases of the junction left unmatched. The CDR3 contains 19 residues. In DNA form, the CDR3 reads TGTGCCAGCAGCTTAGGGTCCCGGACTAGCGGGAGACCTAACAATGAGCAGTTCTTC. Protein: CASSLGSRTSGRPNNEQFF.

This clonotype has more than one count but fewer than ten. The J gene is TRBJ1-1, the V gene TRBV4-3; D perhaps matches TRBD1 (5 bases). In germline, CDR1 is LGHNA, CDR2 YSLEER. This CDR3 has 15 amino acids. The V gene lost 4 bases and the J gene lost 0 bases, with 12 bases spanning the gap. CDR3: CASSRSGRLNTEAFF. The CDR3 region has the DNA TGCGCCAGCAGCCGATCGGGACGGTTGAACACTGAAGCTTTCTTT.

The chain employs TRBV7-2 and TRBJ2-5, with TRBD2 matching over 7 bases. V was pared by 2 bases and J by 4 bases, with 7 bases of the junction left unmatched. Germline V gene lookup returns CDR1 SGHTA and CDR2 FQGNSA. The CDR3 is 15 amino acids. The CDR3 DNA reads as TGTGCCAGCAGCTTATCGGTCGGCGGGGGAGAGACCCAGTACTTC. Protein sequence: CASSLSVGGGETQYF. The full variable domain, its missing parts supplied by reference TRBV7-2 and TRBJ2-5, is GAGVSQSPSNKVTEKGKDVELRCDPISGHTALYWYRQSLGQGLEFLIYFQGNSAPDKSGLPSDRFSAERTGGSVSTLTIQRTQQEDSAVYLCASSLSVGGGETQYFGPGTRLLVL.

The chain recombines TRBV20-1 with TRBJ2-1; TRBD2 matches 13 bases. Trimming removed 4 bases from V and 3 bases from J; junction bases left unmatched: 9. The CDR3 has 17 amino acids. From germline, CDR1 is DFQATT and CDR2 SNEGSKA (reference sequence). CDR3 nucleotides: TGCAGTGCTATCCGCCGGACTAGCGGGGGATACTACAATGAGCAGTTCTTC. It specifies CSAIRRTSGGYYNEQFF.

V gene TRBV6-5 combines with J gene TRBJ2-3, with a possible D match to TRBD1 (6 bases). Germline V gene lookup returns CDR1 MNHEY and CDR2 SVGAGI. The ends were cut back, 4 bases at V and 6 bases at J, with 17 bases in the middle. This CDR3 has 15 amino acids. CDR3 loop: CASSFLAGVNDTQYF. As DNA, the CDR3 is TGTGCCAGCAGTTTCCTAGCAGGGGTTAACGATACGCAGTATTTT.

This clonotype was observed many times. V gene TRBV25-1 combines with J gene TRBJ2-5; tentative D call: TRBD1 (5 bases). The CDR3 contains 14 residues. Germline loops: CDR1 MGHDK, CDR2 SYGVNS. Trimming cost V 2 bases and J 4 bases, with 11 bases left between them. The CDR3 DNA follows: TGTGCCAGCAGTGAAATAGGAAGGGGAGAGACCCAGTACTTC. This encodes CASSEIGRGETQYF.

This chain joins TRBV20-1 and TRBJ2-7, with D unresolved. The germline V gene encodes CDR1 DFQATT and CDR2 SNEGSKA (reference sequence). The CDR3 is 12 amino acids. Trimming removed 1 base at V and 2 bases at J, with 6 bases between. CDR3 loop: CSARVVTYEQYF. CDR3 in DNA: TGCAGTGCTAGAGTAGTCACCTACGAGCAGTACTTC.

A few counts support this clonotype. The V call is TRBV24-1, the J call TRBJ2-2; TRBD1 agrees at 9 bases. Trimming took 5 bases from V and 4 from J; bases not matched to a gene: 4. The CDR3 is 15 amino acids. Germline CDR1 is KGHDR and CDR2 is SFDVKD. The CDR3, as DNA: TGTGCCACCAGTGGGGGACAGGGTAGCACCGGGGAGCTGTTTTTT. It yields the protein CATSGGQGSTGELFF.

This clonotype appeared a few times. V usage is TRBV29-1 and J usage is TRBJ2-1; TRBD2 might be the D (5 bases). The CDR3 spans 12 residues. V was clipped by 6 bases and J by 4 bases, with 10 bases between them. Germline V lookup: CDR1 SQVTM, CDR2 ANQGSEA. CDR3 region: CSVATRYNEQFF. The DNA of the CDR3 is TGCAGCGTCGCCACTAGGTACAATGAGCAGTTCTTC.

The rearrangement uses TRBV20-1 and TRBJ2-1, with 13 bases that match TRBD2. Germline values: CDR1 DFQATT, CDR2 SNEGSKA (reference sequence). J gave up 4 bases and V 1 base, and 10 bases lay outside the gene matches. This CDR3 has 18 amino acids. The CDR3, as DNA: TGCAGTGCTAGAGGACTAGCGGGAGGATCATTCGGGTACAATGAGCAGTTCTTC. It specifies CSARGLAGGSFGYNEQFF.